This note documents a single TCR beta chain sequence. The antigen is unknown. The source of the sample is a study of cytomegalovirus exposure and HLA in healthy donors. Study-level findings and limits: Within the 130 or so validation repertoires, first-cohort TCR clusters tended to co-occur, according to a later analysis.

Sequencing used immunoSEQ multiplex PCR; TCRdb keeps in-frame clones, though not all of them. Here the sample spans 100,000 to 150,000 clones, more than 75% being singletons. An approximately 120-subject validation cohort, separate from the approximately 720-subject first cohort, supplied the donors. The sequenced material came from PBMCs. The TCR was taken from a woman younger than 45 in good health and CMV-seronegative.

The CDR3 nucleotides read TGTGCCAGCATGCAACCGGGACTAGCCTCCTACAATGAGCAGTTCTTC. Translated, it gives CASMQPGLASYNEQFF. The chain recombines TRBV2 with TRBJ2-1; 9 bases are shared with TRBD2. The V and J ends lost 7 bases and 0 bases, in that order; junction bases with no gene match: 7. The length of the CDR3 is 16 residues. The germline V gene has CDR1 SNHLY and CDR2 FYNNEI.